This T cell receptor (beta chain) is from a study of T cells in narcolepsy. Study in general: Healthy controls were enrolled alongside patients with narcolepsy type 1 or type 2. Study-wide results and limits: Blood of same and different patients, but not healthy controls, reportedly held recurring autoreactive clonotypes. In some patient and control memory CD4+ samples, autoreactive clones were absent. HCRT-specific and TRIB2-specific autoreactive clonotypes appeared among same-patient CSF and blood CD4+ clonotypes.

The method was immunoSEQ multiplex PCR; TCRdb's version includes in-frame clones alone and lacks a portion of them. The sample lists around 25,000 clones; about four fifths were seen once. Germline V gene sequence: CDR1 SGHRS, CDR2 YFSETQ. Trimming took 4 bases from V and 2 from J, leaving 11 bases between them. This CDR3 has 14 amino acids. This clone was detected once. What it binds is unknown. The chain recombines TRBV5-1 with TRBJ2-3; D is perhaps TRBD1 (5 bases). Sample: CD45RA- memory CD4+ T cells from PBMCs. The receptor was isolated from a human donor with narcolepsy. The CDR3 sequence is CASSPDSVTDTQYF. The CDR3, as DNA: TGCGCCAGCAGCCCTGACAGTGTCACAGATACGCAGTATTTT.